The clone carrying this T cell receptor (beta chain) has a handful of counts. This table comes from immunoSEQ multiplex PCR, and its TCRdb copy is limited to in-frame clones, with some not included. The top ten hold approximately 3.4% of the sample, which has approximately 150,000 clones, about nine tenths seen once. The V gene's germline CDR1 is SNHLY and CDR2 FYNNEI. The CDR3 sequence is 12 residues long. The junction had 1 base not matched to a gene; V was cut back by 0 bases and J by 9 bases. The data were taken from a study of control samples from healthy donors and cancer patients. The chain combines TRBV2 with TRBJ2-7; TRBD1 agrees at 8 bases. The TCR originated in a young man in good health. The sequenced sample was blood. The DNA of the CDR3 is TGTGCCAGCAGTGAAGCGCAGGGGGCGCAGTACTTC. Translation: CASSEAQGAQYF.